These 13 T cell receptor beta chains originate from one sample sequenced in a study of blood T cells in healthy people across ages. With a J-beta primer mix and a sample-barcoded 5' primer, a second PCR ran 7 to 11 cycles. TCRdb used MiXCR to reprocess the 5' RACE reads, holding one entry per CDR3 protein. This table holds 540,000 or so distinct CDR3 sequences, nearly 25% found once. This sample also belongs to another study, concerning T cells of mothers and their children.

The sequenced material came from blood. All receptors derive from a boy younger than 18 in good health.

A few counts support this clonotype. The V call is TRBV10-3, the J call TRBJ2-3, with D unresolved. The CDR3 has 12 amino acids. From germline, CDR1 is ENHRY and CDR2 SYGVKD. The CDR3 here is CAPSASTDTQYF. The CDR3 DNA sequence: TGTGCACCTTCAGCCAGCACAGATACGCAGTATTTT.

This clonotype was counted a few times. The rearrangement joins TRBV7-9 to TRBJ2-1; D not resolved. The CDR3 runs 15 residues. Trimming took off 5 bases at V and 2 bases at J, with 13 bases between the two ends. In germline, CDR1 is SEHNR, CDR2 FQNEAQ (reference sequence). CDR3 in DNA: TGTGCCAGCAGCCGCGTTAGCAGCCCCTACAATGAGCAGTTCTTC. As protein: CASSRVSSPYNEQFF.

This clonotype was picked up a small number of times. The genes are TRBV3-1 and TRBJ2-7; no reliable D call. V lost 1 base and J 2 bases, leaving 9 bases between the germline ends. The length of the CDR3 is 14 residues. CDR1 LGHDT and CDR2 YNNKEL come from the germline V gene (reference sequence). The CDR3 sequence is CASSQGTVAYEQYF. DNA for the CDR3: TGTGCCAGCAGCCAAGGTACGGTTGCCTACGAGCAGTACTTC.

This clonotype has more than one count but fewer than ten. The V call is TRBV7-9, the J call TRBJ2-4, with a tentative D call TRBD2 (6 bases). The CDR3 is 16 amino acids. With 5 bases removed from V and 4 bases from J, the gap between germline ends came to 18 bases. Germline V gene data show CDR1 as SEHNR and CDR2 as FQNEAQ (reference sequence). The CDR3 sequence: CASSQRTIWGKNIQYF. CDR3 bases: TGTGCCAGCAGCCAACGGACTATTTGGGGGAAAAACATTCAGTACTTC.

There are many counts of this clonotype. The CDR3 loop reads CASAGETAKNIQYF. CDR3 sequence (DNA): TGTGCCTCCGCGGGGGAAACGGCCAAAAACATTCAGTACTTC. The J gene is TRBJ2-4, the V gene TRBV7-3; 7 bases align to TRBD2. J gave up 1 base and V 11 bases, and 8 bases lay outside the gene matches. CDR1 SGHTA and CDR2 FQGTGA come from the germline V gene. This CDR3 has 14 residues.

The J gene is TRBJ2-5, the V gene TRBV20-1; 9 positions match TRBD2. TRBJ2-7 explains the end of the DNA better; the J call may be wrong. The CDR3 totals 15 residues. Germline V gene data show CDR1 as DFQATT and CDR2 as SNEGSKA (reference sequence). CDR3 loop: CSARSLAGVAYEQYF. Written as DNA, the CDR3 is TGCAGTGCTAGATCCTTAGCGGGAGTTGCCTACGAGCAGTACTTC.

This clonotype has only a few counts. This rearrangement joins TRBV12-3 or TRBV12-4 to TRBJ2-3; 7 positions agree with TRBD2. With 4 bases clipped from V and 5 bases from J, the junction kept 6 bases outside the gene matches. CDR3 length equals 14 residues. The CDR3 DNA sequence: TGTGCCAGCAGTTCGGGACTACTAGAAGATACGCAGTATTTT. It translates to CASSSGLLEDTQYF.

The table lists this clonotype with many counts. V usage is TRBV5-5 and J usage is TRBJ2-5, with a possible D match to TRBD1 (5 bases). With 0 bases removed from V and 5 bases from J, the gap between germline ends came to 11 bases. Germline assignment: CDR1 SGHKS and CDR2 YYEKEE (reference sequence). The CDR3 is 14 residues long. CDR3 loop: CASSLDPGLETQYF. In DNA form, the CDR3 reads TGTGCCAGCAGCTTGGATCCAGGGCTCGAGACCCAGTACTTC.

This chain links TRBV5-6 with TRBJ2-1, with 8 positions matching TRBD2. Germline V gives CDR1 SGHDT, CDR2 YYEEEE. CDR3 length equals 15 residues. Unmatched junction bases numbered 10, after V lost 4 bases and J lost 7 bases. CDR3 residues: CASSPTGLAANEQFF. In DNA, the CDR3 is TGTGCCAGCAGCCCTACCGGACTAGCAGCAAATGAGCAGTTCTTC.

This clonotype was seen a handful of times. V and J are TRBV7-8 and TRBJ2-2; the match to TRBD2 covers 10 bases. Germline V gene lookup returns CDR1 SGHVS and CDR2 FQNEAQ. The ends lost 5 bases at V and 5 bases at J; junction bases unmatched: 5. CDR3 length equals 15 residues. CDR3 DNA sequence: TGTGCCAGCAGCGCTCTAGCGGGGGAAACCGGGGAGCTGTTTTTT. Translation gives CASSALAGETGELFF. The full variable domain, rest sourced from reference TRBV7-8 and TRBJ2-2, is GAGVSQSPRYKVAKRGQDVALRCDPISGHVSLFWYQQALGQGPEFLTYFQNEAQLDKSGLPSDRFFAERPEGSVSTLKIQRTQQEDSAVYLCASSALAGETGELFFGEGSRLTVL.

The rearrangement uses TRBV2 and TRBJ2-7; possible D gene TRBD1, 6 bases. CDR1 SNHLY and CDR2 FYNNEI come from the germline V gene. Trimming took 4 bases from V and 1 from J, leaving 11 bases between them. There are 14 residues in the CDR3. The CDR3 protein is CASSATGHSYEQYF. In DNA form, the CDR3 reads TGTGCCAGCAGTGCAACGGGACATTCCTACGAGCAGTACTTC.

The chain combines TRBV20-1 with TRBJ1-5, with TRBD1 as a possible D gene (5 bases). V lost 1 base and J 7 bases, leaving 14 bases between the germline ends. The germline V gene encodes CDR1 DFQATT and CDR2 SNEGSKA (reference sequence). CDR3 length equals 14 residues. The CDR3 DNA follows: TGCAGTGCTAGAGGAAATCAGGGCGGCCAGCCCCAGCATTTT. Translated, it gives CSARGNQGGQPQHF.

The J gene is TRBJ2-3, the V gene TRBV6-1; TRBD2 agrees at 9 bases. V shed 3 bases and J 6 bases; nucleotides not matched to a gene: 10. The length of the CDR3 is 16 residues. CDR1 is MNHNS and CDR2 is SASEGT in the germline V gene. CDR3 residues: CASSENAGGPGDTQYF. The CDR3 DNA is TGTGCCAGCAGTGAGAATGCGGGAGGGCCCGGGGATACGCAGTATTTT.